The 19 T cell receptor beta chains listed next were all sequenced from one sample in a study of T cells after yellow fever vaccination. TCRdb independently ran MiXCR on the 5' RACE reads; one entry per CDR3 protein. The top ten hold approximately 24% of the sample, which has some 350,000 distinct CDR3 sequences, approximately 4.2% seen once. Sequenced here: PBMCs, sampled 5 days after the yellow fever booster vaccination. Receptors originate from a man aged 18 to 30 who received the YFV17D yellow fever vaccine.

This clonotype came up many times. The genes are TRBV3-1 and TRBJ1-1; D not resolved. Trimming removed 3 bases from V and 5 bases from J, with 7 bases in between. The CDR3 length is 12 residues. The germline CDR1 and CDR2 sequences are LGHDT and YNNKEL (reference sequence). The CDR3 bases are TGTGCCAGCAGCCACGAGGGAACTGAAGCTTTCTTT. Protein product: CASSHEGTEAFF.

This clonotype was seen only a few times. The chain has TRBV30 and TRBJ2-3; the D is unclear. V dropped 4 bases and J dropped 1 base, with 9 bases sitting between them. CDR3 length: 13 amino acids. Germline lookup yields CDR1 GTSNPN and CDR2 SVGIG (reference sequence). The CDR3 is CAWMGSGTDTQYF. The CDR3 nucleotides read TGTGCCTGGATGGGGTCAGGCACAGATACGCAGTATTTT.

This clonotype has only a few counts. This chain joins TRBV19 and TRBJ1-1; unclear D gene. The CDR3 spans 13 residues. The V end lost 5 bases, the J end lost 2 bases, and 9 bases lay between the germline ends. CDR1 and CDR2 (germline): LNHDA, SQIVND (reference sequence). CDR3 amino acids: CASSRGYNTEAFF. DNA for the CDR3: TGTGCCAGTAGTCGTGGGTATAACACTGAAGCTTTCTTT.

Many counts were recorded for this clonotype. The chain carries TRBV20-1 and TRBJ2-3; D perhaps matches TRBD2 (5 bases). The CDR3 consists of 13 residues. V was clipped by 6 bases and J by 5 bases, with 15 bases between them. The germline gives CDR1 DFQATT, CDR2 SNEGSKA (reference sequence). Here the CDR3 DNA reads TGCAGTGCGGCTTCGTCAGCGGTAGATACGCAGTATTTT. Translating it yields CSAASSAVDTQYF.

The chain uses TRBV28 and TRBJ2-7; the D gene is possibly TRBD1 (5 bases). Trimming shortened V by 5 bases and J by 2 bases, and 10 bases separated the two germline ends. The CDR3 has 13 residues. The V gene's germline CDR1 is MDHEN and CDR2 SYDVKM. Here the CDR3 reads CASSADSPYEQYV. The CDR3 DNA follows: TGTGCCAGCAGTGCTGACAGCCCCTACGAGCAGTACGTC.

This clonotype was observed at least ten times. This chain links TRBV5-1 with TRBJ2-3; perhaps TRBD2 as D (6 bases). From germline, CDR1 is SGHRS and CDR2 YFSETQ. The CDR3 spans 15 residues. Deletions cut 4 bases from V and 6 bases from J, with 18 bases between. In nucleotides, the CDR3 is TGCGCCAGCAGCGCCCTAGCGTCAGCCAGCGATACGCAGTATTTT. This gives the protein CASSALASASDTQYF.

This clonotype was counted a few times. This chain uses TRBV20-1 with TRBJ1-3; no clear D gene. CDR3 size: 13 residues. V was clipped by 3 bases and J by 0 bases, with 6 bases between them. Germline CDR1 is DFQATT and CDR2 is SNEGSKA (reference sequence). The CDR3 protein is CSASRPSGNTIYF. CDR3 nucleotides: TGCAGTGCTAGTCGGCCCTCTGGAAACACCATATATTTT.

CDR3 amino acids: CASSFSTGPRVEQYF. For the CDR3, the DNA is TGCGCCAGCAGCTTTAGTACAGGGCCTCGGGTCGAGCAGTACTTC. This chain uses TRBV5-1 with TRBJ2-7; perhaps TRBD1 as D (6 bases). The V end lost 2 bases, the J end lost 6 bases, and 18 bases lay between the germline ends. Germline V CDR1 and CDR2: SGHRS, YFSETQ. The CDR3 sequence is 15 residues long.

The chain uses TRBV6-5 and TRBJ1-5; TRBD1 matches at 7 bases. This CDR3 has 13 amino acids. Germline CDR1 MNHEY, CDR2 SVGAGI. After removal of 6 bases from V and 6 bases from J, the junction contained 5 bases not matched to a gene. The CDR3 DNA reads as TGTGCCAGCAGCGAGGGACAGATTCAGCCCCAGCATTTT. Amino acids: CASSEGQIQPQHF.

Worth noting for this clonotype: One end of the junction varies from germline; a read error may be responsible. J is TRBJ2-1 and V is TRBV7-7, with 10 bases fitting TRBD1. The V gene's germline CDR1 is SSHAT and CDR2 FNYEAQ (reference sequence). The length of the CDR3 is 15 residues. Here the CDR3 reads CASSLAGQGISEQFF. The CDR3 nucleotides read TGTGCTAGCAGCTTAGCGGGACAGGGGATTTCTGAGCAGTTCTTC.

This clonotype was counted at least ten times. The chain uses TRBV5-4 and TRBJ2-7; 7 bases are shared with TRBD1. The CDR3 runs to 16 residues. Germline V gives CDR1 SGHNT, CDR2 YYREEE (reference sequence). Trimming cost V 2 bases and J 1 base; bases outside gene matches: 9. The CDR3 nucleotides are TGTGCCAGCAGCTTACATGCCGGGACAGATTCCTACGAGCAGTACTTC. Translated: CASSLHAGTDSYEQYF.

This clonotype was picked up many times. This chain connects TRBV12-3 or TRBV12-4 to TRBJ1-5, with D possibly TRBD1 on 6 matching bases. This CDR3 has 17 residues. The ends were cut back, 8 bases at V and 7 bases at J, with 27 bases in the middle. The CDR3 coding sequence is TGTGCCAGCGCCAACCCTTGGGGGCGTAAAGGAGAACAGCCCCAGCATTTT. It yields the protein CASANPWGRKGEQPQHF.

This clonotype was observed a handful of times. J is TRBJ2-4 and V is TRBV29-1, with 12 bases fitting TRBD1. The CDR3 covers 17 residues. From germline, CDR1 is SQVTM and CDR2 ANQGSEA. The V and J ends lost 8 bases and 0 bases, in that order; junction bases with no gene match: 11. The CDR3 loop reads CSPIPGQGAEAKNIQYF. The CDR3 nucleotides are TGCAGCCCTATCCCGGGACAGGGGGCGGAAGCCAAAAACATTCAGTACTTC.

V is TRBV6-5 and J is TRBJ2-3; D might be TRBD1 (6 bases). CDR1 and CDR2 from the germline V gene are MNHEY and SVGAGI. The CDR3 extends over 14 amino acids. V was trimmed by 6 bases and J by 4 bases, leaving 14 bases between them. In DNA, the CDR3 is TGTGCCAGCAGATCGAACAGGGCGGCAGATACGCAGTATTTT. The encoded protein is CASRSNRAADTQYF.

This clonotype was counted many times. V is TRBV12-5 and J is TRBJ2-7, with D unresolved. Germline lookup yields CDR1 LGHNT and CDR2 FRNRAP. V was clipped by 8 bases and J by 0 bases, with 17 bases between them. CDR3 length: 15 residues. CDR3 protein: CASYSTLPNSYEQYV. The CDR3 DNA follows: TGTGCTAGTTACTCTACCCTTCCCAACTCCTACGAGCAGTACGTC.

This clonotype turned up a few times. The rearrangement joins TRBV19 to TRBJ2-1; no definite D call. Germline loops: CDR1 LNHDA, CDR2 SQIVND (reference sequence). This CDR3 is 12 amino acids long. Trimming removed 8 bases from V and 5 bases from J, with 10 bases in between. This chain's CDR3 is CASGLKDNEQFF. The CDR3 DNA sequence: TGTGCCAGTGGGCTGAAGGACAATGAGCAGTTCTTC.

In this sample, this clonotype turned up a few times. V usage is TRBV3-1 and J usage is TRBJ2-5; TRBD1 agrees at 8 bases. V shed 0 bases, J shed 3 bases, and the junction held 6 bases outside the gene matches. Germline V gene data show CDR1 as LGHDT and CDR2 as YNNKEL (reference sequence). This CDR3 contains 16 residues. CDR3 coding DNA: TGTGCCAGCAGCCAAGAATTCCCGACAGGGGAAGAGACCCAGTACTTC. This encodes CASSQEFPTGEETQYF.

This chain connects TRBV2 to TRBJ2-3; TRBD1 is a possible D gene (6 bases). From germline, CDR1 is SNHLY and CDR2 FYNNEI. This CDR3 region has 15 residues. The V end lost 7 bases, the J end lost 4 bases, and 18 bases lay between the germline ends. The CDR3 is CASKARTAVADTQYF. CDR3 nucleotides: TGTGCCAGCAAGGCAAGGACAGCGGTTGCAGATACGCAGTATTTT.

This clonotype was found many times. The CDR3 sequence is CSVDKNGGPQETQYF. For the CDR3, the DNA is TGCAGCGTTGACAAAAACGGGGGGCCCCAAGAGACCCAGTACTTC. V usage is TRBV29-1 and J usage is TRBJ2-5; D may be TRBD2 (7 bases). Germline V gives CDR1 SQVTM, CDR2 ANQGSEA. The CDR3 consists of 15 residues. V was shortened by 3 bases and J by 1 base, with 15 bases between the two germline ends.